The source of this T cell receptor (beta chain) is a study of blood T cell repertoires in COVID-19. Study details: Samples came from the United States, Italy and Spain, spanning acute and convalescent COVID-19. PBMCs, B-cell-depleted T cells, or T cells were the source of the cDNA or gDNA that made up the material.

Source study methods: Estimates of nucleated cell counts were drawn from the amplification of reference gene primers. Measured with immunoSEQ multiplex PCR; TCRdb has only the in-frame clones, and not every one. V and J calls and clone size are copied from that table; D and trimming were computed from the DNA. Among 270,000 or so clones, around 87% were seen once, and the ten largest hold 2.1%. Seattle enrolled patients during active infection and tracked them longitudinally. Trimming took 5 bases from V and 12 from J, leaving 14 bases between them. CDR1 MNHEY and CDR2 SVGEGT come from the germline V gene. CDR3 size: 12 residues.

Sequencing was done on a sample of peripheral blood. The receptor comes from a woman aged 55-70 years with COVID-19, enrolled during active disease. The chain combines TRBV6-2 or TRBV6-3 with TRBJ2-1; weak D call: TRBD1 (6 bases). The CDR3 sequence is CASSKQGVGQFF. The CDR3 coding sequence is TGTGCCAGCAGTAAACAGGGAGTAGGGCAGTTCTTC.